This T cell receptor beta chain was profiled in a study of monozygotic twins with cystic fibrosis. Study in general: Libraries were built from 2.5 to 3 micrograms of fragmented DNA using around 14 PCR cycles. Findings and limits, study-wide: Nucleotide-identical clonotype sharing was significantly higher within monozygotic CF twin pairs than between unrelated CF individuals. V usage most resembled the co-twin in 13 of 16 pairs. Clonality was generally low (median about 0.0097), higher in the most severe patients.

CDR3 length: 14 residues. CDR1 SEHNR and CDR2 FQNEAQ come from the germline V gene (reference sequence). V trimming: 4 bases; J trimming: 2 bases; junction bases outside the gene matches: 4. About this clone: Its antigen remains unknown.

Repertoires were generated with immunoSEQ multiplex PCR, while TCRdb's copy carries only in-frame clones and drops some. This table has some 17,000 clones, about 96% appearing once. This TCR came from a girl aged 2 to 9 with cystic fibrosis. V gene TRBV7-9 combines with J gene TRBJ2-7, with 8 bases identical to TRBD1. Material for sequencing was blood. DNA for the CDR3: TGTGCCAGCAGCTCAGGACAGGGCCCCTACGAGCAGTACTTC. Its protein product is CASSSGQGPYEQYF.